The entry below describes one T cell receptor beta chain. This entry belongs to a study of T cells in localized non-small cell lung cancer. Libraries were prepared by immunoSEQ multiplex PCR; TCRdb keeps only in-frame clonotypes and omits some of them. The sample consists of approximately 21,000 clones, around 90% of them appearing once. V dropped 6 bases and J dropped 0; count of bases not matched to a gene: 4. Germline V lookup: CDR1 MDHEN, CDR2 SYDVKM. The CDR3 has 16 residues. The chain is built from TRBV28 and TRBJ2-1; 11 nucleotides line up with TRBD2. The receptor was derived from a male donor at least 60 years old with stage II lung adenocarcinoma. Here the sequenced sample was peripheral blood mononuclear cells, taken before any cancer treatment. CDR3 protein: CASSWLAGGSYNEQFF. CDR3 coding DNA: TGTGCCAGCAGCTGGCTAGCGGGAGGCTCCTACAATGAGCAGTTCTTC.